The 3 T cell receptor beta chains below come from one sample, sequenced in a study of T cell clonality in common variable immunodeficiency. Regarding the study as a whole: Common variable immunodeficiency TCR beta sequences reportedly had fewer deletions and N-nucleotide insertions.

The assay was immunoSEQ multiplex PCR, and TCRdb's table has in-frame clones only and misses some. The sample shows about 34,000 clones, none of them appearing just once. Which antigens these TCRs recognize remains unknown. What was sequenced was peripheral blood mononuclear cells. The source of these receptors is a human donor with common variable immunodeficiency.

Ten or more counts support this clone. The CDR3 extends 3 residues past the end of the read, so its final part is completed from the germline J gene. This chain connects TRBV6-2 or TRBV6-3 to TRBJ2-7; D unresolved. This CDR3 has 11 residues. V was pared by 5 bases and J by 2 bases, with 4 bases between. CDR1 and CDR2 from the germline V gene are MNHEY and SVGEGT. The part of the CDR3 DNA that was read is TGTGCCAGCAGTCAGACCTACGAG. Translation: CASSQTYE. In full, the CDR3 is CASSQTYEQYF.

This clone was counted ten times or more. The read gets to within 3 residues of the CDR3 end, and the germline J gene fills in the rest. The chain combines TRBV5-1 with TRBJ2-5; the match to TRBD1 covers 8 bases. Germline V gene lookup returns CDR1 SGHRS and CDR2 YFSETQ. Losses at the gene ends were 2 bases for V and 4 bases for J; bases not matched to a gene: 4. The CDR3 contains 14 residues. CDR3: CASSFRGRGETQYF. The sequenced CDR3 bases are TGCGCCAGCAGCTTCAGGGGGCGGGGAGAGACC.

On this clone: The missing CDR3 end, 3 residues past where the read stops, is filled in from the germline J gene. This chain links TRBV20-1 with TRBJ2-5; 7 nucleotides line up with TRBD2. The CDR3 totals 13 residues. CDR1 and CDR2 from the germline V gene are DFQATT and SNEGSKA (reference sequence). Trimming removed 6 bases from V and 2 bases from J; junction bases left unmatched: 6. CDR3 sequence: CSAPPSGQETQYF. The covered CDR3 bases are TGCAGTGCCCCCCCTAGCGGACAAGAGACC.